This entry features one TCR beta chain sequence. Its cognate antigen is unknown. Exposure to brentuximab vedotin varied, and each patient had relapsed following autologous stem cell transplantation. Profiling relied on immunoSEQ multiplex PCR, and the TCRdb table lists in-frame clones only, not all of them. Seen here are 20,000 to 30,000 clones, approximately 80% observed once, and the top ten hold roughly 8%. The sample originates from a study of PD-1 blockade in classical Hodgkin lymphoma. General study results and limits: With respect to the repertoire differences, their causes, possibly disease activity or prior therapy, remain undefined. Newly diagnosed patients reportedly trailed healthy donors in baseline TCR diversity. CD4+ TCR diversity climbed significantly by C4D1, unlike CD8+ TCR diversity. Baseline diversity resembling that of newly diagnosed patients was seen in complete responders.

Germline assignment: CDR1 SGHKS and CDR2 YYEKEE (reference sequence). The V segment lost 0 bases and the J segment 0 bases; nucleotides outside the gene matches: 14. There are 19 residues in the CDR3. The chain has TRBV5-5 and TRBJ1-1; 7 bases align to TRBD1. The sequence came from a human donor with classical Hodgkin lymphoma. The sample consisted of peripheral blood mononuclear cells (PBMCs), taken before the second cycle of nivolumab. The CDR3 nucleotides read TGTGCCAGCAGCTTGGCTTCCTCGATACTTAGGGGGCTGAACACTGAAGCTTTCTTT. Protein product: CASSLASSILRGLNTEAFF.